Below are 24 T cell receptor beta chains sequenced from a single sample in a study of blood T cell repertoires in COVID-19. Profiling relied on immunoSEQ multiplex PCR, and the TCRdb table lists in-frame clones only, not all of them. The sample records approximately 250,000 clones, 80% to 90% being singletons. The source material was PBMCs or T cells enriched from blood (not recorded which). The receptors were gathered from a woman in her 30s with acute COVID-19.

A word on this clone: Different DNA sequences within this sample yield the same CDR3. The rearrangement uses TRBV5-1 and TRBJ1-4; 7 nucleotides agree with TRBD1. The CDR3 is 14 residues long. Germline CDR1 reads SGHRS; CDR2 reads YFSETQ. The V gene end was trimmed by 5 bases and the J gene end by 5 bases; junction bases not matched to a gene: 6. As DNA, the CDR3 is TGCGCCAGCAGACCGGGACAGATCAATGAAAAACTGTTTTTT. Its translation: CASRPGQINEKLFF.

This rearrangement joins TRBV13 to TRBJ1-1, with a weak D call TRBD1 (6 bases). Looked up from germline, CDR1 is PRHDT and CDR2 is FYEKMQ (reference sequence). Trimming shortened V by 2 bases and J by 1 base, and 11 bases separated the two germline ends. The length of the CDR3 is 15 residues. CDR3 in DNA: TGTGCCAGCAGCTTACAGGGGACGGCGAACACTGAAGCTTTCTTT. Its protein product is CASSLQGTANTEAFF.

V gene TRBV7-9 combines with J gene TRBJ2-1; 7 nucleotides agree with TRBD2. Germline CDR1 SEHNR, CDR2 FQNEAQ (reference sequence). The CDR3 consists of 14 residues. V trimming: 5 bases; J trimming: 9 bases; junction bases outside the gene matches: 10. This chain's CDR3 is CASSQGTISSEQFF. The CDR3 coding sequence is TGTGCCAGCAGCCAAGGGACTATAAGTAGTGAGCAGTTCTTC. Variable domain in full (rest from reference TRBV7-9 and TRBJ2-1): DTGVSQNPRHKITKRGQNVTFRCDPISEHNRLYWYRQTLGQGPEFLTYFQNEAQLEKSRLLSDRFSAERPKGSFSTLEIQRTEQGDSAMYLCASSQGTISSEQFFGPGTRLTVL.

The V and J genes are TRBV6-5 and TRBJ2-7; 7 bases are shared with TRBD2. V trimming: 10 bases; J trimming: 2 bases; junction bases outside the gene matches: 11. Germline V lookup: CDR1 MNHEY, CDR2 SVGAGI. The length of the CDR3 is 14 residues. In DNA, the CDR3 is TGTGCCACCTCGCTAGAGGGAGGGCCCTACGAGCAGTACTTC. Its protein is CATSLEGGPYEQYF.

This chain links TRBV19 with TRBJ2-2, with D unresolved. V lost 7 bases and J 0 bases, leaving 18 bases between the germline ends. This CDR3 is 17 amino acids long. Looked up from germline, CDR1 is LNHDA and CDR2 is SQIVND (reference sequence). The CDR3 DNA is TGTGCCAGTACTCGAGGCTGGCCTTTACCGAACACCGGGGAGCTGTTTTTT. This sequence encodes CASTRGWPLPNTGELFF.

This clone was detected once. The rearrangement uses TRBV28 and TRBJ1-2; D not certain. Trimming took off 7 bases at V and 7 bases at J, with 16 bases between the two ends. The CDR3 sequence is 13 residues long. CDR1 is MDHEN and CDR2 is SYDVKM in the germline V gene. The CDR3: CASIPGSLRGYTF. CDR3 nucleotides: TGTGCCAGCATCCCGGGGAGTTTGCGTGGCTACACCTTC.

The CDR3 loop reads CSAEGSDRVRNEQFF. In DNA form, the CDR3 reads TGCAGCGCCGAAGGCTCGGACAGGGTACGCAATGAGCAGTTCTTC. The chain is built from TRBV29-1 and TRBJ2-1, with TRBD1 identical over 8 bases. Germline-derived CDR1 and CDR2 are SQVTM and ANQGSEA. The CDR3 covers 15 residues. After removal of 7 bases from V and 6 bases from J, the junction contained 14 bases not matched to a gene.

The rearrangement uses TRBV30 and TRBJ1-1; D is perhaps TRBD1 (6 bases). Looked up from germline, CDR1 is GTSNPN and CDR2 is SVGIG (reference sequence). This CDR3 has 13 residues. Trimming left V 3 bases short and J 3 bases short, with 11 bases between. The CDR3 here is CAWSLQGYTEAFF. The DNA of the CDR3 is TGTGCCTGGAGCTTACAGGGATACACTGAAGCTTTCTTT.

The chain uses TRBV7-8 and TRBJ2-1; possible D gene TRBD2, 6 bases. Germline V CDR1 and CDR2: SGHVS, FQNEAQ. V lost 5 bases to trimming and J lost 5 bases, with 16 bases between them. This CDR3 is built from 15 residues. CDR3 in amino acids: CASSRLGGADNEQFF. Written as DNA, the CDR3 is TGTGCCAGCAGCCGTCTCGGGGGAGCCGACAATGAGCAGTTCTTC.

The gene calls are TRBV27 and TRBJ1-5, with D perhaps TRBD1 (6 bases). The CDR3 has 14 residues. With 5 bases removed from V and 1 base from J, the gap between germline ends came to 9 bases. Germline CDR1 is MNHEY and CDR2 is SMNVEV (reference sequence). In DNA form, the CDR3 reads TGTGCCAGCAGTAGGACAGTGAGCAATCAGCCCCAGCATTTT. This translates into CASSRTVSNQPQHF.

About this clone: An end of the junction does not agree with germline; a read error may underlie this. The gene calls are TRBV6-1 and TRBJ2-3, with D perhaps matching TRBD2 (5 bases). This CDR3 has 11 residues. Germline CDR1 reads MNHNS; CDR2 reads SASEGT. Written as DNA, the CDR3 is TGTGCCAGCAGTGAGAAAAGGACTCCGCCTTTT. As protein: CASSEKRTPPF.

The V call is TRBV28, the J call TRBJ2-6; 8 nucleotides align to TRBD1. This CDR3 is built from 16 residues. V dropped 5 bases and J dropped 3; count of bases not matched to a gene: 6. Germline V gene lookup returns CDR1 MDHEN and CDR2 SYDVKM. The CDR3 DNA follows: TGTGCCAGCAGTCCCTCGACAGGGGTTGGGGCCAACGTCCTGACTTTC. Translating gives CASSPSTGVGANVLTF.

The CDR3 loop is CASSIGLGETYNEQFF. The CDR3 DNA follows: TGTGCCAGTAGTATAGGACTAGGGGAGACCTACAATGAGCAGTTCTTC. The chain recombines TRBV19 with TRBJ2-1; possibly TRBD2 for D (6 bases). Per germline, CDR1 LNHDA and CDR2 SQIVND (reference sequence). With 1 base removed from V and 2 bases from J, the gap between germline ends came to 12 bases. This CDR3 spans 16 amino acids.

CDR3 sequence: CASQDITYEQYF. The CDR3 nucleotides are TGTGCCAGCCAAGACATTACCTACGAGCAGTACTTC. The chain combines TRBV27 with TRBJ2-7, with D hard to call. The CDR3 has 12 amino acids. The V gene lost 8 bases and the J gene lost 2 bases, with 10 bases spanning the gap. CDR1 is MNHEY and CDR2 is SMNVEV in the germline V gene (reference sequence).

V is TRBV12-1 and J is TRBJ2-7; the DNA was not used to check the table's D call, TRBD2. TRBV12-1 is listed as a pseudogene. The length of the CDR3 is 17 residues. The CDR3 loop is CASSSRGPTSGRDEQYF. CDR3 nucleotide sequence: TGTGCCAGCAGCTCCCGGGGGCCGACTAGCGGGAGGGACGAGCAGTACTTC.

The chain recombines TRBV6-5 with TRBJ2-7, with D maybe TRBD1 (7 bases). From germline, CDR1 is MNHEY and CDR2 SVGAGI. V shed 0 bases and J shed 6 bases, with 15 bases lying between them. The CDR3 length is 15 residues. DNA of the CDR3: TGTGCCAGCAGTTACTCGACTACAGGGGAGGCCGAGCAGTACTTC. This translates into CASSYSTTGEAEQYF.

This chain connects TRBV3-1 (or the pseudogene TRBV3-2) to TRBJ1-1; 7 positions agree with TRBD1. With 1 base clipped from V and 10 bases from J, the junction kept 12 bases outside the gene matches. In germline, CDR1 is LGHDT, CDR2 YNNKEL (reference sequence). The CDR3 extends over 15 amino acids. CDR3 DNA: TGTGCCAGCAGCCAAGTTCGTAGGGGGCTGGGTTCAGCTTTCTTT. Translated: CASSQVRRGLGSAFF.

The rearrangement joins TRBV5-1 to TRBJ1-4; 10 nucleotides match TRBD1. This CDR3 has 14 residues. Per the germline V gene, CDR1 is SGHRS and CDR2 is YFSETQ. After removal of 3 bases from V and 6 bases from J, the junction contained 2 bases not matched to a gene. Here the CDR3 reads CASSSGTGDEKLFF. The DNA for the CDR3 is TGCGCCAGCAGCTCCGGGACAGGGGATGAAAAACTGTTTTTT.

The rearrangement uses TRBV4-2 and TRBJ2-7; possible D gene TRBD2, 5 bases. The ends were cut back, 0 bases at V and 6 bases at J, with 15 bases in the middle. The CDR3 contains 15 residues. In germline, CDR1 is LGHNA, CDR2 YNFKEQ. CDR3 coding DNA: TGTGCCAGCAGCCAAGAGGGGTGGGGAGCAGTCGAGCAGTACTTC. Residues: CASSQEGWGAVEQYF.

The rearrangement joins TRBV19 to TRBJ2-7; 9 bases are shared with TRBD2. There are 16 residues in the CDR3. Germline V lookup: CDR1 LNHDA, CDR2 SQIVND (reference sequence). Germline trimming cut 3 bases from V and 0 bases from J; bases unmatched to any gene: 6. CDR3 loop: CASSMLAGPSSYEQYF. CDR3 in DNA: TGTGCCAGTAGTATGCTAGCGGGGCCGAGCTCCTACGAGCAGTACTTC. Supplemented by reference TRBV19 and TRBJ2-7, the full variable domain reads DGGITQSPKYLFRKEGQNVTLSCEQNLNHDAMYWYRQDPGQGLRLIYYSQIVNDFQKGDIAEGYSVSREKKESFPLTVTSAQKNPTAFYLCASSMLAGPSSYEQYFGPGTRLTVT.

J is TRBJ2-3 and V is TRBV7-3, with D maybe TRBD1 (5 bases). Trimming removed 5 bases from V and 0 bases from J, with 12 bases in between. The CDR3 runs to 15 residues. Germline V gene sequence: CDR1 SGHTA, CDR2 FQGTGA. The CDR3 here is CASSLGQGSTDTQYF. The CDR3 DNA follows: TGTGCCAGCAGCCTCGGGCAGGGAAGCACAGATACGCAGTATTTT.

The V call is TRBV7-9, the J call TRBJ2-7; 7 positions match TRBD1. Germline V gene sequence: CDR1 SEHNR, CDR2 FQNEAQ (reference sequence). This CDR3 has 13 residues. V was pared by 5 bases and J by 4 bases, with 5 bases of the junction left unmatched. The DNA of the CDR3 is TGTGCCAGCAGCCTGGGACAGCTTTACGAGCAGTACTTC. Its translation: CASSLGQLYEQYF.

The chain links TRBV24-1 to TRBJ2-1, with D maybe TRBD2 (5 bases). Germline V lookup: CDR1 KGHDR, CDR2 SFDVKD. This CDR3 region has 15 residues. Trimming cost V 0 bases and J 4 bases, with 9 bases left between them. The CDR3 protein is CATSDLVDSYNEQFF. CDR3 nucleotides: TGTGCCACCAGTGATTTGGTGGACTCGTACAATGAGCAGTTCTTC.

The chain combines TRBV20-1 with TRBJ2-7; no clear D gene. Trimming left V 3 bases short and J 7 bases short, with 19 bases between. Per the germline V gene, CDR1 is DFQATT and CDR2 is SNEGSKA (reference sequence). The CDR3 is made up of 14 amino acids. The CDR3: CSASRQVGSWEQYF. CDR3 bases: TGCAGTGCTAGTAGGCAGGTGGGTTCGTGGGAGCAGTACTTC.